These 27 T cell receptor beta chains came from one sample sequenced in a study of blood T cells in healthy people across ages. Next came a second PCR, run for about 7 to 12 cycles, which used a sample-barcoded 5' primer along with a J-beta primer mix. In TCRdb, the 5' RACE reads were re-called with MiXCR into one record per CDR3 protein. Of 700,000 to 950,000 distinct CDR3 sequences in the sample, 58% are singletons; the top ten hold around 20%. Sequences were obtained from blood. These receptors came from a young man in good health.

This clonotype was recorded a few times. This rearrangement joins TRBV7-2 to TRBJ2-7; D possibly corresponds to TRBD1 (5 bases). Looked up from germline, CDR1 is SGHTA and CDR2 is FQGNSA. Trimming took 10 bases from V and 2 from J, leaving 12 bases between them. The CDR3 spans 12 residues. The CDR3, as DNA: TGTGCCACCGGGCAACAGGCCTACGAGCAGTACTTC. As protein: CATGQQAYEQYF.

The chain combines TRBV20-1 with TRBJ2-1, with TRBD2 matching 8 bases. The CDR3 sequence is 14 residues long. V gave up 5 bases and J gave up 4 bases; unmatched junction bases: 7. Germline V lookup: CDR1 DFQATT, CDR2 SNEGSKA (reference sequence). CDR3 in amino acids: CSAWPGLGYNEQFF. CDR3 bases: TGCAGTGCTTGGCCGGGACTAGGGTACAATGAGCAGTTCTTC.

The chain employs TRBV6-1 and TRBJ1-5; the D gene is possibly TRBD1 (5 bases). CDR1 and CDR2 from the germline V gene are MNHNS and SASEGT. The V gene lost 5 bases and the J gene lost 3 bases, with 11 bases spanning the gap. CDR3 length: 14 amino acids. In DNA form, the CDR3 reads TGTGCCAGCAGTAAAGGAGGGGCCAATCAGCCCCAGCATTTT. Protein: CASSKGGANQPQHF.

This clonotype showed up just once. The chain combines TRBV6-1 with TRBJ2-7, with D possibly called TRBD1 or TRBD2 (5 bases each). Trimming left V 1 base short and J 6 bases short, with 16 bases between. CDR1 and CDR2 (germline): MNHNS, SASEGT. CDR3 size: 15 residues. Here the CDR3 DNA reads TGTGCCAGCAGTGAAGATGGGGACCGTCTGGGCGAGCAGTACTTC. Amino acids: CASSEDGDRLGEQYF.

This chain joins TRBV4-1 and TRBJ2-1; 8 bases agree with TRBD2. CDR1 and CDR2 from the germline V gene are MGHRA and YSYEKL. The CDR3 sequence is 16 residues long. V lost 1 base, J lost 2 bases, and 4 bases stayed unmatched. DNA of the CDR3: TGCGCCAGCAGCCAAGGAAGCGGGGGCGCCTACAATGAGCAGTTCTTC. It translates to CASSQGSGGAYNEQFF.

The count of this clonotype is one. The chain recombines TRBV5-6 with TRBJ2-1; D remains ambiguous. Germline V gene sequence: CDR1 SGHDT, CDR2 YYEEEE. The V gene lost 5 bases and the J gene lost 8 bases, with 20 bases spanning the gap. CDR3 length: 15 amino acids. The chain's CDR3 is CASRSDLRTSHEQFF. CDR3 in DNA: TGTGCCAGCAGGTCCGACTTACGAACCTCGCATGAGCAGTTCTTC.

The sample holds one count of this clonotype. The CDR3 loop reads CASRPSLYTDTQYF. DNA for the CDR3: TGTGCCAGCAGGCCCTCACTCTACACAGATACGCAGTATTTT. The rearrangement uses TRBV7-2 and TRBJ2-3; D is unresolved. Deletions cut 6 bases from V and 2 bases from J, with 12 bases between. Germline loops: CDR1 SGHTA, CDR2 FQGNSA. The CDR3 is 14 amino acids.

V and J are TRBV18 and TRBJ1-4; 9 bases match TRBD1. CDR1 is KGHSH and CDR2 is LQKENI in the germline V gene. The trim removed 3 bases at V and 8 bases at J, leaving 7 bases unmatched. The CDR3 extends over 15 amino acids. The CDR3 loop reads CASSPQRTGEEKLFF. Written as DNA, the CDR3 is TGTGCCAGCTCACCCCAGCGGACAGGGGAAGAAAAACTGTTTTTT.

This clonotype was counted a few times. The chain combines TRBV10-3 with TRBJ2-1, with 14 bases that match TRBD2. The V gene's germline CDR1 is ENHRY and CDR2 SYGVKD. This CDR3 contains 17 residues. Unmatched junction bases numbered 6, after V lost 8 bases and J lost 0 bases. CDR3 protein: CAIAGLAGVASYNEQFF. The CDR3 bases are TGTGCCATCGCGGGACTAGCGGGAGTAGCCTCCTACAATGAGCAGTTCTTC.

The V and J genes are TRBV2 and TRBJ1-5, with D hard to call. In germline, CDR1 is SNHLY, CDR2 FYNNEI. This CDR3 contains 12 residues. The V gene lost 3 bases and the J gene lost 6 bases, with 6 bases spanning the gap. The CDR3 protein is CASSDDGQPQHF. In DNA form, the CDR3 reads TGTGCCAGCAGTGACGACGGTCAGCCCCAGCATTTT.

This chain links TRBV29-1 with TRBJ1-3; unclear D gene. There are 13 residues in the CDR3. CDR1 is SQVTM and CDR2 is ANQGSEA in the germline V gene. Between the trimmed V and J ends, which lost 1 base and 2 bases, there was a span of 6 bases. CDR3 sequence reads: CSVEVSAGNTIYF. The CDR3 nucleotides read TGCAGCGTTGAAGTTTCGGCTGGAAACACCATATATTTT.

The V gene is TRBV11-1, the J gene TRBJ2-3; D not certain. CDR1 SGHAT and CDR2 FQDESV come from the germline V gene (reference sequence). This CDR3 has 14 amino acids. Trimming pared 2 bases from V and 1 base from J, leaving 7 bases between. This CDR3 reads CASSLSAGTDTQYF. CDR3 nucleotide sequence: TGTGCCAGCAGCTTAAGTGCCGGCACAGATACGCAGTATTTT.

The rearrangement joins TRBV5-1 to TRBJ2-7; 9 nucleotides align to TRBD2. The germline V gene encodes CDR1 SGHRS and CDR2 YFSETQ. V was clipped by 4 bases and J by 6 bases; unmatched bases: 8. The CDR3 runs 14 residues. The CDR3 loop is CASSPIGGRAEQYF. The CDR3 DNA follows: TGCGCCAGCAGCCCTATAGGCGGGAGGGCCGAGCAGTACTTC.

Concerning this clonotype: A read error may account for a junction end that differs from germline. CDR3 coding DNA: TGCAGTGCTAGAGATCCCCGGTCTAGCTCCAACGAGCAGTACTTC. Translating gives CSARDPRSSSNEQYF. This chain joins TRBV20-1 and TRBJ2-7, with D possibly being TRBD2 (5 bases). The germline gives CDR1 DFQATT, CDR2 SNEGSKA (reference sequence). The CDR3 runs 15 residues.

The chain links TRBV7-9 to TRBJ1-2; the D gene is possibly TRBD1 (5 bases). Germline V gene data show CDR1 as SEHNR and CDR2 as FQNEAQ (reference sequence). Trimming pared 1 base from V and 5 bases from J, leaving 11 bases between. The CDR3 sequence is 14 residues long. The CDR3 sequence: CASSLGGELYGYTF. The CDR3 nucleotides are TGTGCCAGCAGCTTAGGAGGGGAACTTTATGGCTACACCTTC.

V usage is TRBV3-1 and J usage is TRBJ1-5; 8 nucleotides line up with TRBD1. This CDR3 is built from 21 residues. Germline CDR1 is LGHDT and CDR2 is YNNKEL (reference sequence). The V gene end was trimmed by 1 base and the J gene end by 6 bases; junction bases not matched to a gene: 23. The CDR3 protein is CASSQVGTRYRTGKGGQPQHF. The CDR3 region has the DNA TGTGCCAGCAGCCAAGTTGGGACCCGTTACCGGACAGGGAAAGGGGGTCAGCCCCAGCATTTT. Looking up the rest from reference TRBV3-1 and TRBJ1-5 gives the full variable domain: DTAVSQTPKYLVTQMGNDKSIKCEQNLGHDTMYWYKQDSKKFLKIMFSYNNKELIINETVPNRFSPKSPDKAHLNLHINSLELGDSAVYFCASSQVGTRYRTGKGGQPQHFGDGTRLSIL.

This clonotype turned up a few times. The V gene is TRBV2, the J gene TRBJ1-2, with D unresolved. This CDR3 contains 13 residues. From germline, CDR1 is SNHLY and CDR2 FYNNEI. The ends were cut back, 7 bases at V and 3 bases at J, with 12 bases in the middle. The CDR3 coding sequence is TGTGCCAGCACCACCTATGGCTACTATGGCTACACCTTC. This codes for CASTTYGYYGYTF. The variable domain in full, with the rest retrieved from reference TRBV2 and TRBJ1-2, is EPEVTQTPSHQVTQMGQEVILRCVPISNHLYFYWYRQILGQKVEFLVSFYNNEISEKSEIFDDQFSVERPDGSNFTLKIRSTKLEDSAMYFCASTTYGYYGYTFGSGTRLTVV.

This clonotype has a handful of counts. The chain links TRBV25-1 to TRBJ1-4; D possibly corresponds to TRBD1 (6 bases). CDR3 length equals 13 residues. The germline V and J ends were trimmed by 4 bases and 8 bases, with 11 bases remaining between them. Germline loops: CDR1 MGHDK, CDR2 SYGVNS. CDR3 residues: CASSAGAYEKLFF. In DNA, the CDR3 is TGTGCCAGCAGTGCGGGGGCTTACGAAAAACTGTTTTTT.

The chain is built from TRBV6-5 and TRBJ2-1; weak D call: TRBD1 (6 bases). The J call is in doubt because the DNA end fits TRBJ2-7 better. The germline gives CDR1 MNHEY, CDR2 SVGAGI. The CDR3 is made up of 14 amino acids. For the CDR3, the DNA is TGTGCCAGCAGTCACCAGGACAGCCGGAATGAGCAGTACTTC. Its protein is CASSHQDSRNEQYF.

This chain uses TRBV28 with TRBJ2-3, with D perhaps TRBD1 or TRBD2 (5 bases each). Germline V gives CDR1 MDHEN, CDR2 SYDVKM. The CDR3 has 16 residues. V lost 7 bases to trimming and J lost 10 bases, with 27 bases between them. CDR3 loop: CASTRLISGTQGAQYF. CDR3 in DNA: TGTGCCAGCACCCGGCTTATTTCCGGGACCCAGGGTGCGCAGTATTTT.

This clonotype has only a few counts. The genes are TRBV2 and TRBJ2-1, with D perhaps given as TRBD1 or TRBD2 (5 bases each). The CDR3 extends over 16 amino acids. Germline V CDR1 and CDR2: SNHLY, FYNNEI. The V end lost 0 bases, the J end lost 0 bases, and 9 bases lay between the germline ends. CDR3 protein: CASSEAWGSSYNEQFF. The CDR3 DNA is TGTGCCAGCAGTGAAGCTTGGGGGAGCTCCTACAATGAGCAGTTCTTC.

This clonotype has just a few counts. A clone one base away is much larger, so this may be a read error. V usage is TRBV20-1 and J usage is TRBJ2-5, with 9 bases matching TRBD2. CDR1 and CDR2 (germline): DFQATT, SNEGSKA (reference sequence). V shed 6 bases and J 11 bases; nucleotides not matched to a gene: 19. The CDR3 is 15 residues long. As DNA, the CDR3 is TGCAGTGCCCCTGGGGCTAGCGGGGATTACAATGAGCAGTACTTC. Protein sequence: CSAPGASGDYNEQYF.

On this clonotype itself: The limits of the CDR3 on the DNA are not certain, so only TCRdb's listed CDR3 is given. This CDR3 reads CASSGFGAGPVFGANVLTF. V is TRBV28 and J is TRBJ2-6; the table's D call, TRBD1, has no DNA check behind it. The CDR3 contains 19 residues when both ends are counted. Germline V CDR1 and CDR2: MDHEN, SYDVKM.

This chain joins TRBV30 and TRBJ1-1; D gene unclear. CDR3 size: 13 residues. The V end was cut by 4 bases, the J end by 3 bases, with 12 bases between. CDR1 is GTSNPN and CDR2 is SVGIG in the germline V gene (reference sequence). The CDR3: CAWKVLGYTEAFF. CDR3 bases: TGTGCCTGGAAGGTATTAGGGTACACTGAAGCTTTCTTT.

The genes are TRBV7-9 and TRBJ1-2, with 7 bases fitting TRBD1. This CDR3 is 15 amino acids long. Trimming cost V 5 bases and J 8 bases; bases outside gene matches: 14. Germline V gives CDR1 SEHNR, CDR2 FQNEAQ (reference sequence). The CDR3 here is CASSPPDRSRGGYTF. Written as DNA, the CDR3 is TGTGCCAGCAGCCCCCCGGACAGGTCGAGAGGCGGCTACACCTTC.

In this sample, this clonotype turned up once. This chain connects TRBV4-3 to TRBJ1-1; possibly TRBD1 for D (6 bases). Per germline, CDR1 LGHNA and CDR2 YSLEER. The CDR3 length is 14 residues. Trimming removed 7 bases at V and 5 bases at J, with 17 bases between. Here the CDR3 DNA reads TGCGCCAGCACTAAACAGGGTGAAGGGACTGAAGCTTTCTTT. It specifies CASTKQGEGTEAFF.

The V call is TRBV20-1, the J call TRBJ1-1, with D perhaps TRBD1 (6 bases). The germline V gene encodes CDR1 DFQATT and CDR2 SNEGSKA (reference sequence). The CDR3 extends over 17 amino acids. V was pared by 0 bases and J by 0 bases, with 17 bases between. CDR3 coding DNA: TGCAGTGCTAGAGAGCCTTGGGGGGCGCGGGTGAACACTGAAGCTTTCTTT. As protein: CSAREPWGARVNTEAFF.